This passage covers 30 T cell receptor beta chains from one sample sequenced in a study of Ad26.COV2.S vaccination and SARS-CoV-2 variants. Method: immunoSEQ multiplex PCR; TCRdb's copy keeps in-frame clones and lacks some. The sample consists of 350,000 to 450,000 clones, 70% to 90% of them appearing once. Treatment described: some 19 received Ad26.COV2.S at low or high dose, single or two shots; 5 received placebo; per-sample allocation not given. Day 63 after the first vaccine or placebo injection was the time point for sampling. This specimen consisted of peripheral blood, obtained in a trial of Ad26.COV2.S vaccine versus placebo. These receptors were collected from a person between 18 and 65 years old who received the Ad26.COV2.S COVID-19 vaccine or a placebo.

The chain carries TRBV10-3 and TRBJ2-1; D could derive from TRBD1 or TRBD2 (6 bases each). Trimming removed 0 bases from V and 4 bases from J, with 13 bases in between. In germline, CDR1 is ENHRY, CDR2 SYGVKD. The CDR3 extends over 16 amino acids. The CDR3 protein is CAISESWRGNYNEQFF. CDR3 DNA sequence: TGTGCCATCAGTGAGTCGTGGAGGGGGAATTACAATGAGCAGTTCTTC.

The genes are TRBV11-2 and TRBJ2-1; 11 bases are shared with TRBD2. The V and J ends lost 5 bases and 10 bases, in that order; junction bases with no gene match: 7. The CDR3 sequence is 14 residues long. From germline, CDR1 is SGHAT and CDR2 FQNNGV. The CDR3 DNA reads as TGTGCCAGCAGCCTTAGCGGGAGGGCCCTAGAGCAGTTCTTC. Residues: CASSLSGRALEQFF. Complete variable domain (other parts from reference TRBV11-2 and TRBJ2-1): EAGVAQSPRYKIIEKRQSVAFWCNPISGHATLYWYQQILGQGPKLLIQFQNNGVVDDSQLPKDRFSAERLKGVDSTLKIQPAKLEDSAVYLCASSLSGRALEQFFGPGTRLTVL.

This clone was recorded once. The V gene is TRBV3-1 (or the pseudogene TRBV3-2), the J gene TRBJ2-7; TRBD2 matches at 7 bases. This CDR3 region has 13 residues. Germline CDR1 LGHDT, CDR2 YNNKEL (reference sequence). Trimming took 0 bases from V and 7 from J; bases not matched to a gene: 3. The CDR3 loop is CASSQELAWEQYF. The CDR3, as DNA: TGTGCCAGCAGCCAAGAACTAGCGTGGGAGCAGTACTTC.

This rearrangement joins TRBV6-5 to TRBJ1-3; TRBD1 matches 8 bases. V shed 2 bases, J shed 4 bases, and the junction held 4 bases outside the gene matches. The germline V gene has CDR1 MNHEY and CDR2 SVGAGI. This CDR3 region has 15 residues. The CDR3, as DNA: TGTGCCAGCAGTTACGGACAGGGAAGAGGAAACACCATATATTTT. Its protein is CASSYGQGRGNTIYF.

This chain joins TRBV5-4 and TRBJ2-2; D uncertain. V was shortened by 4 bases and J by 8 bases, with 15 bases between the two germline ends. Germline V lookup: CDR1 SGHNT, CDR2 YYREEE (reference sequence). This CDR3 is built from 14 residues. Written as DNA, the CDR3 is TGTGCCAGCAGCCTCCCGGCCCTACAAGGGGAGCTGTTTTTT. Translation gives CASSLPALQGELFF.

The chain's CDR3 is CAISAHSRGTANTEAFF. The CDR3 region has the DNA TGTGCCATCAGTGCCCATAGTAGGGGGACAGCGAACACTGAAGCTTTCTTT. The rearrangement uses TRBV10-3 and TRBJ1-1; 7 bases fit TRBD1. The CDR3 length is 17 residues. Trimming at V came to 4 bases and at J to 1 base, leaving 12 bases not matched to a gene. Germline loops: CDR1 ENHRY, CDR2 SYGVKD.

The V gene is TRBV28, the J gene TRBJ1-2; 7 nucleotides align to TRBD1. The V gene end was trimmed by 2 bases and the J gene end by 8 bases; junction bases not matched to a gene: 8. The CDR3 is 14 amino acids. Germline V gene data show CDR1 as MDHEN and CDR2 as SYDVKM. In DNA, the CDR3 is TGTGCCAGCAGTTTAGAGGGGGCCCCCTGGGGCTACACCTTC. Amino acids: CASSLEGAPWGYTF.

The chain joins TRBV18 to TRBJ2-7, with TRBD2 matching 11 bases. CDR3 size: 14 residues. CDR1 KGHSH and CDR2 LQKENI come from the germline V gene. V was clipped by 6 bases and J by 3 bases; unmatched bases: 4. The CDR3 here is CASSRLAGFYEQYF. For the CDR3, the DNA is TGTGCCAGCTCCCGACTAGCGGGATTCTACGAGCAGTACTTC.

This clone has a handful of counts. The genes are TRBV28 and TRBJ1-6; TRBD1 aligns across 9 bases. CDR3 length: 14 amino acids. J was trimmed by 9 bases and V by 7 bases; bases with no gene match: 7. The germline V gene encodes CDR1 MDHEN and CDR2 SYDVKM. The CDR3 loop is CASIPGQGGSPLHF. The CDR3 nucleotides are TGTGCCAGCATTCCGGGACAGGGAGGTTCACCCCTCCACTTT.

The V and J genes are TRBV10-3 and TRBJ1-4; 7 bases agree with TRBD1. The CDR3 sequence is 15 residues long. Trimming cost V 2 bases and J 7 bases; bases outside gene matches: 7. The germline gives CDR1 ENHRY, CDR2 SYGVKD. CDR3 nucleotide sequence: TGTGCCATCAGTGAGCCGGGACAGTACCGTGAAAAACTGTTTTTT. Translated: CAISEPGQYREKLFF.

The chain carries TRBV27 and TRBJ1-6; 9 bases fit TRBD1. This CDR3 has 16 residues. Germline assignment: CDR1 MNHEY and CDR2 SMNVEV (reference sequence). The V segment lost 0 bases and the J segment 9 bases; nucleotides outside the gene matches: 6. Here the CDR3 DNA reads TGTGCCAGCAGTTTATCCCCGGGACAGGGCGGTTCACCCCTCCACTTT. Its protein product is CASSLSPGQGGSPLHF.

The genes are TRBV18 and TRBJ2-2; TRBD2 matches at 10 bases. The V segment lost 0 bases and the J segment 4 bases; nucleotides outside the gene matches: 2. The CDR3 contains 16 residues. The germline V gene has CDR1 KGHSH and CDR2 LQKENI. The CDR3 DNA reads TGTGCCAGCTCACCACCAGCGGGAGGGCTCACCGGGGAGCTGTTTTTT. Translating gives CASSPPAGGLTGELFF. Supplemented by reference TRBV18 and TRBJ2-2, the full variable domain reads NAGVMQNPRHLVRRRGQEARLRCSPMKGHSHVYWYRQLPEEGLKFMVYLQKENIIDESGMPKERFSAEFPKEGPSILRIQQVVRGDSAAYFCASSPPAGGLTGELFFGEGSRLTVL.

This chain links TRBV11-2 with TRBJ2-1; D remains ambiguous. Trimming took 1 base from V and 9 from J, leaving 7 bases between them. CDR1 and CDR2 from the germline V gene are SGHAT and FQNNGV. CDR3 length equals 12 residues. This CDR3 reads CASSLGGSEQFF. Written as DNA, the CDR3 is TGTGCCAGCAGCTTAGGGGGTAGTGAGCAGTTCTTC. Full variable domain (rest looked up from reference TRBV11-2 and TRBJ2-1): EAGVAQSPRYKIIEKRQSVAFWCNPISGHATLYWYQQILGQGPKLLIQFQNNGVVDDSQLPKDRFSAERLKGVDSTLKIQPAKLEDSAVYLCASSLGGSEQFFGPGTRLTVL.

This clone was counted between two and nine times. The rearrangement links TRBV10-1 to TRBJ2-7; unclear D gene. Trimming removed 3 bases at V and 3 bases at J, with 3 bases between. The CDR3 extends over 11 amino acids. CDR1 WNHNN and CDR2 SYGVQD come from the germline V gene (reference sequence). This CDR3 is CASSDGYEQYF. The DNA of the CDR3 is TGCGCCAGCAGTGATGGCTACGAGCAGTACTTC.

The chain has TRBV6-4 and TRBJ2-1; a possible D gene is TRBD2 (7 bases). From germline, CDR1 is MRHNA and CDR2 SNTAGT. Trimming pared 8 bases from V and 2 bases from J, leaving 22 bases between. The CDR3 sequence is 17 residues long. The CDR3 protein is CASECGRQEEAYNEQFF. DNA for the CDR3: TGTGCCAGCGAGTGCGGGAGACAGGAGGAGGCCTACAATGAGCAGTTCTTC.

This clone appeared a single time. In nucleotides, the CDR3 is TGCAGTGAGGGCGAGGTAACGAGCTACACCTTC. It yields the protein CSEGEVTSYTF. The chain combines TRBV20-1 with TRBJ1-2; D unresolved. The V and J ends lost 7 bases and 9 bases respectively, with 15 bases between them. Germline V lookup: CDR1 DFQATT, CDR2 SNEGSKA (reference sequence). This CDR3 has 11 residues.

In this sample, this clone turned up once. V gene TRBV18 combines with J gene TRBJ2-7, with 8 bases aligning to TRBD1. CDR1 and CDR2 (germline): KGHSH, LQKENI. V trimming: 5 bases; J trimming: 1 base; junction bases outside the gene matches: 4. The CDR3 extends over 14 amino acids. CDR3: CASSWDRTSYEQYF. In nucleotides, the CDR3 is TGTGCCAGCTCATGGGACAGGACTTCCTACGAGCAGTACTTC.

CDR3 nucleotide sequence: TGCGCCAGCAGCCAGGATAGCGGCGGGGGGGATACGCAGTATTTT. Amino acid sequence: CASSQDSGGGDTQYF. The V call is TRBV4-3, the J call TRBJ2-3, with 8 bases fitting TRBD2. V lost 3 bases to trimming and J lost 6 bases; unmatched junction nucleotides: 8. Germline CDR1 is LGHNA and CDR2 is YSLEER. The CDR3 contains 15 residues.

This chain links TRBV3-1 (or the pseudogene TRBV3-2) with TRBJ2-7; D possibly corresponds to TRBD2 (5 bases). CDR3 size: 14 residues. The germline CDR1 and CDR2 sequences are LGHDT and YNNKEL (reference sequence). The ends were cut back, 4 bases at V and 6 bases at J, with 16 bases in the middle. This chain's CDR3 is CASSLFGGVAEQYF. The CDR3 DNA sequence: TGTGCCAGCAGCCTCTTCGGAGGAGTCGCCGAGCAGTACTTC.

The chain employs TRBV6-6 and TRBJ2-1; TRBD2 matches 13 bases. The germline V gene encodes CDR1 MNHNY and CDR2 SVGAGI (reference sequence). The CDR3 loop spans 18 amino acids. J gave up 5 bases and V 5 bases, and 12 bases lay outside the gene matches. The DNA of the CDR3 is TGTGCCAGCAGTCTCCTTGGGACTAGCGGGGCCCCCAACAATGAGCAGTTCTTC. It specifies CASSLLGTSGAPNNEQFF.

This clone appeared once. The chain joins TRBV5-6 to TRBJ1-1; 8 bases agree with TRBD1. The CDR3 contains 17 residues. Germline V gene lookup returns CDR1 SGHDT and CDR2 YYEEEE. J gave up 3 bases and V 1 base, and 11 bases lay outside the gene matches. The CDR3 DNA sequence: TGTGCCAGCAGCTTGATTCCAGGGGGCCGTAGGGACACTGAAGCTTTCTTT. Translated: CASSLIPGGRRDTEAFF.

The CDR3 loop reads CASNSGVRETQYF. CDR3 DNA: TGTGCCAGCAATTCGGGCGTTCGAGAGACCCAGTACTTC. This chain uses TRBV11-2 with TRBJ2-5; D call uncertain. V was pared by 7 bases and J by 4 bases, with 13 bases between. Germline CDR1 reads SGHAT; CDR2 reads FQNNGV. The CDR3 totals 13 residues.

The CDR3 loop reads CASSYYADRGGETQYF. CDR3 nucleotide sequence: TGTGCCAGCAGTTATTACGCGGACAGGGGAGGAGAGACCCAGTACTTC. This rearrangement joins TRBV6-2 or TRBV6-3 to TRBJ2-5, with 9 bases that match TRBD1. V gave up 3 bases and J gave up 4 bases; unmatched junction bases: 9. Germline V lookup: CDR1 MNHEY, CDR2 SVGEGT. The CDR3 is 16 residues long.

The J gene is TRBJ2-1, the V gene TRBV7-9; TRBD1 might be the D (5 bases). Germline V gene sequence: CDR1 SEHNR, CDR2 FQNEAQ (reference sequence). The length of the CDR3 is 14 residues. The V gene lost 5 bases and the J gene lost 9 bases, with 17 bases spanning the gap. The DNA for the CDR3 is TGTGCCAGCAGCACCTGGACAAGTTCTACTGAGCAGTTCTTC. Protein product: CASSTWTSSTEQFF.

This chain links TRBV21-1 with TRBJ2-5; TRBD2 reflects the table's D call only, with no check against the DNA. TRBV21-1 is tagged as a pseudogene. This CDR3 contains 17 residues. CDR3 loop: CASSLISSGARRETQYF. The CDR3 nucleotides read TGTGCCAGCAGCTTAATCTCTAGCGGGGCCCGTCGTGAGACCCAGTACTTC.

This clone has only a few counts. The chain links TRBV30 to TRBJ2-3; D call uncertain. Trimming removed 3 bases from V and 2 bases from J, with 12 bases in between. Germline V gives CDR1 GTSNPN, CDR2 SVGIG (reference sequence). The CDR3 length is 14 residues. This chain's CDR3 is CAWRIRANTDTQYF. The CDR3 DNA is TGTGCCTGGAGGATAAGGGCAAACACAGATACGCAGTATTTT.

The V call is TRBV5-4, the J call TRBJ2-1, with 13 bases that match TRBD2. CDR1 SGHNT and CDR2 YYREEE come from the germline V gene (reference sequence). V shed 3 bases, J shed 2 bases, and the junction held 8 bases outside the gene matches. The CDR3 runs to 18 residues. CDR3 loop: CASSSGLAGERAYNEQFF. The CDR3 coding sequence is TGTGCCAGCAGCTCCGGACTAGCGGGAGAAAGGGCCTACAATGAGCAGTTCTTC.

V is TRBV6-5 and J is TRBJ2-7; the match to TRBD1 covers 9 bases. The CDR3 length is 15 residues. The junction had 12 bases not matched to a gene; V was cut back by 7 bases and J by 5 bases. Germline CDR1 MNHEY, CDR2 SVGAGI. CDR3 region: CASMASGDRVHEQYF. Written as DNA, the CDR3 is TGTGCCAGCATGGCCTCCGGGGACAGGGTCCACGAGCAGTACTTC.

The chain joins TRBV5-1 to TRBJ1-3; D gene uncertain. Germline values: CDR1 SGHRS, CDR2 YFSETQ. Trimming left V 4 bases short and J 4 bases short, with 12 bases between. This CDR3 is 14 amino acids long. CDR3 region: CASSEGPSGNTIYF. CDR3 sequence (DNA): TGCGCCAGCAGCGAAGGGCCTTCGGGAAACACCATATATTTT.

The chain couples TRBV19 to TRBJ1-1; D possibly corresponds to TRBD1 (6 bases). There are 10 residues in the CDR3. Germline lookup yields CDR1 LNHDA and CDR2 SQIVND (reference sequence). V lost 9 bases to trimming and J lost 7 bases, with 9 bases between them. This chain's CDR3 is CARRTVEAFF. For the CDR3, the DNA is TGTGCCAGGAGGACAGTTGAAGCTTTCTTT.